Each of the 9 T cell receptor beta chains below was sequenced from the same sample in a study of blood T cell repertoires in COVID-19. Method: immunoSEQ multiplex PCR; TCRdb's copy keeps in-frame clones and lacks some. The sample has fewer than 120,000 clones; over 75% are singletons. Sequenced: peripheral blood. The receptors were sampled from a woman of 80 years or more with active or convalescent COVID-19.

CDR3 protein: CASRPGQGTGELFF. Written as DNA, the CDR3 is TGTGCCAGCAGGCCGGGACAGGGGACCGGGGAGCTGTTTTTT. V and J are TRBV5-4 and TRBJ2-2; 10 nucleotides align to TRBD1. J gave up 5 bases and V 5 bases, and 3 bases lay outside the gene matches. The CDR3 totals 14 residues. Germline V gene data show CDR1 as SGHNT and CDR2 as YYREEE (reference sequence).

This chain uses TRBV7-8 with TRBJ1-5, with 7 bases that match TRBD1. Trimming cost V 3 bases and J 7 bases; bases outside gene matches: 12. The CDR3 is made up of 16 amino acids. The germline gives CDR1 SGHVS, CDR2 FQNEAQ. CDR3 sequence (DNA): TGTGCCAGCAGCTTCCTGGACAGGTCTTGGGGACAGCCCCAGCATTTT. Translated, it gives CASSFLDRSWGQPQHF.

The chain carries TRBV7-2 and TRBJ2-3, with 8 bases aligning to TRBD2. CDR1 and CDR2 (germline): SGHTA, FQGNSA. This CDR3 is built from 16 residues. Germline trimming cut 5 bases from V and 5 bases from J; bases unmatched to any gene: 12. For the CDR3, the DNA is TGTGCCAGCAGCCCTACGGGACTAGAATCAGGAGATACGCAGTATTTT. Its translation: CASSPTGLESGDTQYF. The full variable domain, with the rest looked up from reference TRBV7-2 and TRBJ2-3, is GAGVSQSPSNKVTEKGKDVELRCDPISGHTALYWYRQSLGQGLEFLIYFQGNSAPDKSGLPSDRFSAERTGGSVSTLTIQRTQQEDSAVYLCASSPTGLESGDTQYFGPGTRLTVL.

In this sample, this clone turned up a few times. The rearrangement joins TRBV7-6 to TRBJ1-4; 10 bases line up with TRBD1. CDR1 and CDR2 (germline): SGHVS, FNYEAQ. Germline trimming cut 5 bases from V and 6 bases from J; bases unmatched to any gene: 6. This CDR3 contains 15 residues. CDR3 in DNA: TGTGCCAGCAGCCTCTGGACAGGGGGTGATGAAAAACTGTTTTTT. Translation gives CASSLWTGGDEKLFF.

This clone was picked up one time. The genes are TRBV23-1 and TRBJ2-1; TRBD2 might be the D (5 bases). TRBV23-1 is reported as an ORF; its role is uncertain. Trimming removed 4 bases from V and 6 bases from J, with 25 bases in between. This CDR3 spans 18 amino acids. The CDR3 DNA follows: TGCGCCAGCAGTCCCCACCCTATACTGTGGCCAGGACTCAATGAGCAGTTCTTC. Amino acids: CASSPHPILWPGLNEQFF.

The chain recombines TRBV7-2 with TRBJ1-1; D perhaps matches TRBD1 (5 bases). The CDR3 is made up of 14 amino acids. V lost 5 bases to trimming and J lost 4 bases, with 14 bases between them. CDR1 is SGHTA and CDR2 is FQGNSA in the germline V gene. The CDR3 region has the DNA TGTGCCAGCAGCCCACGGGCAGGGCGCACTGAAGCTTTCTTT. Protein: CASSPRAGRTEAFF. Full variable domain (missing parts from reference TRBV7-2 and TRBJ1-1): GAGVSQSPSNKVTEKGKDVELRCDPISGHTALYWYRQSLGQGLEFLIYFQGNSAPDKSGLPSDRFSAERTGGSVSTLTIQRTQQEDSAVYLCASSPRAGRTEAFFGQGTRLTVV.

The rearrangement joins TRBV2 to TRBJ1-2, with D perhaps TRBD1 (6 bases). CDR1 is SNHLY, CDR2 FYNNEI, per germline. There are 17 residues in the CDR3. V was clipped by 5 bases and J by 0 bases, with 19 bases between them. CDR3 in amino acids: CASSLGGASSSNYGYTF. The DNA for the CDR3 is TGTGCCAGCAGTCTGGGGGGGGCGAGCAGTTCTAACTATGGCTACACCTTC.

The chain is built from TRBV4-1 and TRBJ1-1; TRBD1 might be the D (5 bases). Trimming stripped 1 base from V and 4 bases from J, with 16 bases between. CDR3 size: 16 residues. Germline V gene data show CDR1 as MGHRA and CDR2 as YSYEKL. The CDR3 sequence: CASSQGGLVGRTEAFF. The CDR3 bases are TGCGCCAGCAGCCAAGGTGGGTTGGTGGGGCGCACTGAAGCTTTCTTT.

This rearrangement joins TRBV4-3 to TRBJ2-7; D may be TRBD1 (6 bases). This CDR3 contains 16 residues. Germline V gene data show CDR1 as LGHNA and CDR2 as YSLEER. V was pared by 3 bases and J by 9 bases, with 24 bases between. The CDR3 sequence: CASSQGAAVPWSVQYF. Written as DNA, the CDR3 is TGCGCCAGCAGCCAGGGGGCGGCGGTTCCGTGGTCTGTGCAGTACTTC.